This T cell receptor (beta chain) is from a study of T cell changes during pregnancy in multiple sclerosis. Method: immunoSEQ multiplex PCR; TCRdb's copy keeps in-frame clones and lacks some. This repertoire shows 35,000 to 50,000 clones, about nine tenths found once; its top ten account for under 1.5%. The junction had 6 bases not matched to a gene; V was cut back by 2 bases and J by 1 base. Germline values: CDR1 LNHDA, CDR2 SQIVND (reference sequence). This CDR3 contains 17 residues. The receptor's source is a female donor with multiple sclerosis, enrolled in a pregnancy study. The V call is TRBV19, the J call TRBJ2-2; TRBD2 agrees at 8 bases. The sample here was CD4+ T cells from peripheral blood mononuclear cells, taken in the second trimester of pregnancy. This CDR3 reads CASSIRGLAGNTGELFF. The CDR3 nucleotides read TGTGCCAGTAGTATAAGGGGTCTAGCGGGGAACACCGGGGAGCTGTTTTTT. The variable domain in full, with the rest retrieved from reference TRBV19 and TRBJ2-2, is DGGITQSPKYLFRKEGQNVTLSCEQNLNHDAMYWYRQDPGQGLRLIYYSQIVNDFQKGDIAEGYSVSREKKESFPLTVTSAQKNPTAFYLCASSIRGLAGNTGELFFGEGSRLTVL.